What follows is one TCR beta chain and its context. The antigen remains unidentified. The people who gave samples were healthy Caucasians from Russia, aged about 6 to 95. This specimen comes from a study of blood T cells in healthy people across ages. Study-level findings and limits: The lack of PBMC sorting stopped any conclusive naive versus antigen-experienced comparison. There were more naive CD4+ cells and higher diversity in long-lived donors than in aged donors.

For the second PCR, which ran for roughly 6 to 12 cycles, a sample-barcoded 5' primer and a J-beta primer mix were used. TCRdb reanalysed the 5' RACE reads using MiXCR and keeps one entry per CDR3 protein. In the table there are around 800,000 distinct CDR3 sequences, 46% of which are singletons. Sequencing was carried out using blood. This receptor was taken from a man older than 75 in good health.

DNA for the CDR3: TGTGCCAGCAGTAGGTACAGGTACACAGATACGCAGTATTTT. Its protein is CASSRYRYTDTQYF. This rearrangement joins TRBV9 to TRBJ2-3; tentatively, D is TRBD1 (5 bases). V was clipped by 5 bases and J by 2 bases, with 12 bases between them. Germline CDR1 SGDLS, CDR2 YYNGEE. The CDR3 loop spans 14 amino acids.